In its sample, the clone carrying this T cell receptor (beta chain) was seen once. The source of the sample is a study of blood T cell repertoires in COVID-19. Study details: Whether acute or convalescent, the COVID-19 samples came from the United States, Italy and Spain. In each case, the material was cDNA or gDNA derived from T cells, B-cell-depleted T cells, or PBMCs.

Germline CDR1 reads SEHNR; CDR2 reads FQNEAQ (reference sequence). CDR3 length: 15 residues. V lost 4 bases, J lost 8 bases, and 8 bases stayed unmatched. In the original processing: From reference gene primer amplification, estimates of nucleated cell counts were derived. Sequencing used immunoSEQ multiplex PCR; TCRdb keeps in-frame clones, though not all of them. V and J calls and clone size are those listed in that table; D and trimming were worked out from the DNA. The sample gives approximately 150,000 clones, around 87% of which show up once; just over 3% is in the top ten. The clonotype was recovered from a woman in her fifties or sixties with active COVID-19. Sequenced: peripheral blood. The chain joins TRBV7-9 to TRBJ2-1; TRBD1 matches at 10 bases. Here the CDR3 reads CASSYGTGVGYEQFF. CDR3 nucleotide sequence: TGTGCCAGCAGCTACGGGACAGGGGTCGGCTATGAGCAGTTCTTC.